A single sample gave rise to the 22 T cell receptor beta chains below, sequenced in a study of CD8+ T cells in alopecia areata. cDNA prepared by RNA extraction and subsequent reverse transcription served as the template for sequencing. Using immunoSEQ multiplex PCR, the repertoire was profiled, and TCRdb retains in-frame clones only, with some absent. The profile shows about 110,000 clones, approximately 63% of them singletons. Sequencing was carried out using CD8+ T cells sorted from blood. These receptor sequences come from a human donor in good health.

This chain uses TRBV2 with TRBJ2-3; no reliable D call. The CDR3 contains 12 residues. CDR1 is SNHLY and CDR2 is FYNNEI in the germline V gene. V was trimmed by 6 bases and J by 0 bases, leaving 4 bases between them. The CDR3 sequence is CASSRSTDTQYF. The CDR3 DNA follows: TGTGCCAGCAGCCGTAGCACAGATACGCAGTATTTT.

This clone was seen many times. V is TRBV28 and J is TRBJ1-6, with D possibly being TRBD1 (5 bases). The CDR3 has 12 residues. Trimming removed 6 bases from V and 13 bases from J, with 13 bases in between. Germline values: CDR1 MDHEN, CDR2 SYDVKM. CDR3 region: CASSPGRGPLHF. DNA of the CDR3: TGTGCCAGCAGCCCAGGGAGGGGCCCCCTCCACTTT.

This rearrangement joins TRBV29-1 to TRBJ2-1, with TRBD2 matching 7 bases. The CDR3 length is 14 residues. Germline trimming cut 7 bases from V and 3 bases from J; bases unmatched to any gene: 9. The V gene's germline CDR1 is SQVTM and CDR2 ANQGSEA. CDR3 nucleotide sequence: TGCAGCGCCCGAACTAGCGAGGTCTACAATGAGCAGTTCTTC. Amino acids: CSARTSEVYNEQFF.

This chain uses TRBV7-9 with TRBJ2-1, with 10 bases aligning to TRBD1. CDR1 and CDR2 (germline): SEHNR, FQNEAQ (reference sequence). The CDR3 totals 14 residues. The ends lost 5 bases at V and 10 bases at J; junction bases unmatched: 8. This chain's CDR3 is CASSPQGTGDEQFF. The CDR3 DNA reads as TGTGCCAGCAGCCCCCAGGGGACAGGGGACGAGCAGTTCTTC.

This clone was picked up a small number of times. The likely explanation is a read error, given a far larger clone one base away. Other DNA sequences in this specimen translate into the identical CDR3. The CDR3 sequence is CASSLGQSNQPQHF. CDR3 coding DNA: TGTGCCAGCAGCTTGGGACAGAGCAATCAGCCCCAGCATTTT. This chain links TRBV7-6 with TRBJ1-5; 7 positions match TRBD1. J was trimmed by 1 base and V by 3 bases; bases with no gene match: 0. Germline loops: CDR1 SGHVS, CDR2 FNYEAQ. The CDR3 is made up of 14 amino acids.

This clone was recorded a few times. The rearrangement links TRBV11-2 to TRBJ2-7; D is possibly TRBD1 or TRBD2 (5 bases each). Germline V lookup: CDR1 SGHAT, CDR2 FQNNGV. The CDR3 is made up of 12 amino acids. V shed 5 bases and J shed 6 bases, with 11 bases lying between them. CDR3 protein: CASSPGAAEQYF. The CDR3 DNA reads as TGTGCCAGCAGCCCCGGGGCGGCCGAGCAGTACTTC. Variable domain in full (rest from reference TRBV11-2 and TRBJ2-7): EAGVAQSPRYKIIEKRQSVAFWCNPISGHATLYWYQQILGQGPKLLIQFQNNGVVDDSQLPKDRFSAERLKGVDSTLKIQPAKLEDSAVYLCASSPGAAEQYFGPGTRLTVT.

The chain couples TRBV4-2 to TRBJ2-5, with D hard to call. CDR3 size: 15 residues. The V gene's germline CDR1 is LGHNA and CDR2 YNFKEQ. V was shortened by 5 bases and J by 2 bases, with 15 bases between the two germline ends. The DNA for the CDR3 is TGTGCCAGCAGCGAATTTCTTGGCGTGCAAGAGACCCAGTACTTC. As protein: CASSEFLGVQETQYF.

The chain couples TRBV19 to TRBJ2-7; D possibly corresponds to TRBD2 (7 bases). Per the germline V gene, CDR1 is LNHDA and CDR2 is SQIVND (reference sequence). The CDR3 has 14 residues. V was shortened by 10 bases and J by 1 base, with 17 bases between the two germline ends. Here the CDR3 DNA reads TGTGCCACCTCTGGGCGGGGGCCTTCCTACGAGCAGTACTTC. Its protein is CATSGRGPSYEQYF.

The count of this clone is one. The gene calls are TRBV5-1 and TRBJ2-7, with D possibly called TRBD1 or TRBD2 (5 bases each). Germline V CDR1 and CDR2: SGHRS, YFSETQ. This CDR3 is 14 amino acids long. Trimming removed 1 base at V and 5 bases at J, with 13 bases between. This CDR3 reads CASSLSRGRDEQYF. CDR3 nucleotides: TGCGCCAGCAGCTTGAGTCGGGGCCGGGACGAGCAGTACTTC.

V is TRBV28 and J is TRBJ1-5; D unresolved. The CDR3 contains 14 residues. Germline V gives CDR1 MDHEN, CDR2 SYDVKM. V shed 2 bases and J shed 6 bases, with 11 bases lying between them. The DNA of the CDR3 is TGTGCCAGCAGTTTAACGAGGTCGGGTCAGCCCCAGCATTTT. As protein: CASSLTRSGQPQHF.

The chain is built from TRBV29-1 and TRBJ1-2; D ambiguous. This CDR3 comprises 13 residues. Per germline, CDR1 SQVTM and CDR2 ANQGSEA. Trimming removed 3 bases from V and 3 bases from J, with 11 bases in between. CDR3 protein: CSVEGRGDYGYTF. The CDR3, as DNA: TGCAGCGTTGAGGGCCGTGGGGACTATGGCTACACCTTC.

CDR3 nucleotide sequence: TGTGCCAGCAGCCCCCGAGAGACCCAGTACTTC. This translates into CASSPRETQYF. The chain recombines TRBV7-9 with TRBJ2-5; D unresolved. The V end lost 5 bases, the J end lost 4 bases, and 5 bases lay between the germline ends. Germline values: CDR1 SEHNR, CDR2 FQNEAQ (reference sequence). This CDR3 is 11 amino acids long.

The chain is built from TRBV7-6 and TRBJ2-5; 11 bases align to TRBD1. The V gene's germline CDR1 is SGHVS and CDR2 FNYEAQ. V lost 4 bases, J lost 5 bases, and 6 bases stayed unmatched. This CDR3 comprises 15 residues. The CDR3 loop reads CASSSDRGQAETQYF. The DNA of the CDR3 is TGTGCCAGCAGCTCGGACAGGGGGCAAGCGGAGACCCAGTACTTC.

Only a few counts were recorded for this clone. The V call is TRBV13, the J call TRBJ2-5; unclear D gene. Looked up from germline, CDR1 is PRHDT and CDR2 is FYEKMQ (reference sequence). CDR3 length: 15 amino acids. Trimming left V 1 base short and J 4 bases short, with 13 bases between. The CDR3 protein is CASSLESRLGETQYF. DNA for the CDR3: TGTGCCAGCAGCTTAGAATCCAGGCTGGGAGAGACCCAGTACTTC.

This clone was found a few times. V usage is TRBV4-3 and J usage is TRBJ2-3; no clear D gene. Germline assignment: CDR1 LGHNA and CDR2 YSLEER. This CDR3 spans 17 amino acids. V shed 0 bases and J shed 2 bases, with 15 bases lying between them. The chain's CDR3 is CASSQDTGEETTDTQYF. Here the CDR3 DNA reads TGCGCCAGCAGCCAAGACACGGGCGAGGAGACCACAGATACGCAGTATTTT.

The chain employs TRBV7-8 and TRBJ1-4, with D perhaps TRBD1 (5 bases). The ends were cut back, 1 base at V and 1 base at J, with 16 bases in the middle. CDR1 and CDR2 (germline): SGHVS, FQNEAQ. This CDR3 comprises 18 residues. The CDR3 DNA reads TGTGCCAGCAGCTTAGGGGGGTTACGGTTTGGAACTAATGAAAAACTGTTTTTT. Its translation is CASSLGGLRFGTNEKLFF.

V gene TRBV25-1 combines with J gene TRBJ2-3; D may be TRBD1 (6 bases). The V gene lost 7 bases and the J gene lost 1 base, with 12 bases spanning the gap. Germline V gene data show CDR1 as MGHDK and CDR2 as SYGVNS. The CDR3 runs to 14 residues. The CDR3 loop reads CASKQGRGTDTQYF. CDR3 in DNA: TGTGCCAGCAAGCAGGGGCGAGGCACAGATACGCAGTATTTT.

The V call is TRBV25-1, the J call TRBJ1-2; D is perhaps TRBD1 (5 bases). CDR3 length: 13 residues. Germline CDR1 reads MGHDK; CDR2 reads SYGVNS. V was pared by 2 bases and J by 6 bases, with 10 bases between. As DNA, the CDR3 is TGTGCCAGCAGTGAAGGGACCGGGGATGGCTACACCTTC. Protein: CASSEGTGDGYTF.

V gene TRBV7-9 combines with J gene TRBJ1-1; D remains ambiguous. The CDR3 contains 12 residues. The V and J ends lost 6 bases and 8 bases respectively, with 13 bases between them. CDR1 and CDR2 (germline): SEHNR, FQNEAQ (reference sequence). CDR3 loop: CASRTGPREAFF. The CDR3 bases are TGTGCCAGCAGAACGGGCCCGCGGGAAGCTTTCTTT.

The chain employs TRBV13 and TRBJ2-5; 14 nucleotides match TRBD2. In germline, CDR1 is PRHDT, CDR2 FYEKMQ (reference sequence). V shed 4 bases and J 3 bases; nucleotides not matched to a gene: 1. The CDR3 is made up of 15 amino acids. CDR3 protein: CASSWGLAGEETQYF. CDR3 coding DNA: TGTGCCAGCAGCTGGGGACTAGCGGGGGAAGAGACCCAGTACTTC.

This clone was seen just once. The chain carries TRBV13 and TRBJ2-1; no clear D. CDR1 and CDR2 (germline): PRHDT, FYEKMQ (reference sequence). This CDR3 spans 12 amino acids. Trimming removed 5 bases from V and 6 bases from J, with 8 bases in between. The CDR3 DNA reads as TGTGCCAGCAGCCTGCGCCCCAATGAGCAGTTCTTC. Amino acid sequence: CASSLRPNEQFF.

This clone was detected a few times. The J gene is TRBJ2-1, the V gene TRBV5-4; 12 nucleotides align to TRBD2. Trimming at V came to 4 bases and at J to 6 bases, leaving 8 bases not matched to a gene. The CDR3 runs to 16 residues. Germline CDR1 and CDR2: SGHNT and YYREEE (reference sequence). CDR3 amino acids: CASSPGSSGGANEQFF. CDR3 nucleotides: TGTGCCAGCAGCCCCGGGTCTAGCGGGGGGGCCAATGAGCAGTTCTTC.